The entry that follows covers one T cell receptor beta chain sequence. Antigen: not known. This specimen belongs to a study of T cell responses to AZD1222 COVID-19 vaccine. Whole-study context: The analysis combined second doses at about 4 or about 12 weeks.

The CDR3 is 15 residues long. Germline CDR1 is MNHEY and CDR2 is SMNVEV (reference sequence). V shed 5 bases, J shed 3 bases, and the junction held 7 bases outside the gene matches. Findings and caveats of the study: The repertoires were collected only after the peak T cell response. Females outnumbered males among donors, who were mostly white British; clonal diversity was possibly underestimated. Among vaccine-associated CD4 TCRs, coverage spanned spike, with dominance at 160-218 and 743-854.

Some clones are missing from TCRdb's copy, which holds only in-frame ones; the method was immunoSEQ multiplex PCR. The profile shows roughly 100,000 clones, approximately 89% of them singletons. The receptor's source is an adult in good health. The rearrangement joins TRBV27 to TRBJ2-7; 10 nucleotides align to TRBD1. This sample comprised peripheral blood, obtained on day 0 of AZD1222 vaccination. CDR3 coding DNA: TGTGCCAGCAGTACAGACAGGGGGCGCAACTACGAGCAGTACTTC. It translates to CASSTDRGRNYEQYF.